This passage covers 8 T cell receptor beta chains from one sample sequenced in a study of cytomegalovirus exposure and HLA in healthy donors. 13 Jbeta primers and 60 Vbeta primers were used for the PCR. The method was immunoSEQ multiplex PCR; TCRdb's version includes in-frame clones alone and lacks a portion of them. This sample has 120,000 or so clones, with approximately 83% found just once. The source material was PBMCs. Receptors originate from a man aged 35-49 years in good health and CMV-seronegative.

The genes are TRBV7-9 and TRBJ2-1; 9 nucleotides line up with TRBD2. The V segment lost 4 bases and the J segment 4 bases; nucleotides outside the gene matches: 8. The CDR3 is 16 residues long. Germline CDR1 reads SEHNR; CDR2 reads FQNEAQ (reference sequence). The CDR3 DNA follows: TGTGCCAGCAGCTCCTATAGCGGGGGACGTTACAATGAGCAGTTCTTC. Translation: CASSSYSGGRYNEQFF.

The chain joins TRBV18 to TRBJ1-4, with a tentative D call TRBD1 (6 bases). With 3 bases removed from V and 2 bases from J, the gap between germline ends came to 10 bases. Germline lookup yields CDR1 KGHSH and CDR2 LQKENI. CDR3 length: 15 amino acids. CDR3 nucleotides: TGTGCCAGCTCACCGACAGGTGGCACTAATGAAAAACTGTTTTTT. Translating gives CASSPTGGTNEKLFF.

The chain carries TRBV30 and TRBJ2-7, with a weak D call TRBD2 (6 bases). V was shortened by 0 bases and J by 5 bases, with 11 bases between the two germline ends. CDR1 GTSNPN and CDR2 SVGIG come from the germline V gene (reference sequence). The CDR3 loop spans 13 amino acids. For the CDR3, the DNA is TGTGCCTGGAGTGTAAGCACTAGCCACGAGCAGTACTTC. Its protein is CAWSVSTSHEQYF.

The genes are TRBV5-4 and TRBJ2-5; D gene ambiguous. The J call is in doubt because the DNA end fits TRBJ2-7 better. CDR1 SGHNT and CDR2 YYREEE come from the germline V gene (reference sequence). The CDR3 sequence is 14 residues long. The CDR3, as DNA: TGTGCCAGCAGCCTAACTGTCCGCTCCTACGAGCAGTACTTC. Translating gives CASSLTVRSYEQYF.

This chain joins TRBV28 and TRBJ1-1, with D tentatively TRBD1 (6 bases). This CDR3 region has 17 residues. Trimming shortened V by 5 bases and J by 0 bases, and 19 bases separated the two germline ends. CDR1 and CDR2 (germline): MDHEN, SYDVKM. CDR3 coding DNA: TGTGCCAGCAGTCGACAGGCTGCATCATCGTTGAACACTGAAGCTTTCTTT. As protein: CASSRQAASSLNTEAFF.

This chain connects TRBV5-1 to TRBJ1-1; 7 bases are shared with TRBD1. This CDR3 has 16 amino acids. Germline CDR1 reads SGHRS; CDR2 reads YFSETQ. V was pared by 0 bases and J by 6 bases, with 11 bases of the junction left unmatched. The CDR3 region is CASSLAGGGASSEAFF. DNA for the CDR3: TGCGCCAGCAGCTTGGCCGGAGGGGGCGCGTCGTCTGAAGCTTTCTTT.

This clone was picked up one time. The V and J genes are TRBV6-1 and TRBJ1-5, with D possibly being TRBD1 (5 bases). Trimming shortened V by 2 bases and J by 7 bases, and 12 bases separated the two germline ends. The CDR3 is made up of 14 amino acids. Germline V gene lookup returns CDR1 MNHNS and CDR2 SASEGT. CDR3 coding DNA: TGTGCCAGCAGTGAAAAGGGAGGGACCCAGCCCCAGCATTTT. This gives the protein CASSEKGGTQPQHF.

The chain couples TRBV27 to TRBJ1-6; no definite D call. CDR1 is MNHEY and CDR2 is SMNVEV in the germline V gene (reference sequence). The ends were cut back, 3 bases at V and 5 bases at J, with 11 bases in the middle. CDR3 length: 15 residues. Here the CDR3 DNA reads TGTGCCAGCAGTTTTGAGGGTCCCGATAATTCACCCCTCCACTTT. As protein: CASSFEGPDNSPLHF.